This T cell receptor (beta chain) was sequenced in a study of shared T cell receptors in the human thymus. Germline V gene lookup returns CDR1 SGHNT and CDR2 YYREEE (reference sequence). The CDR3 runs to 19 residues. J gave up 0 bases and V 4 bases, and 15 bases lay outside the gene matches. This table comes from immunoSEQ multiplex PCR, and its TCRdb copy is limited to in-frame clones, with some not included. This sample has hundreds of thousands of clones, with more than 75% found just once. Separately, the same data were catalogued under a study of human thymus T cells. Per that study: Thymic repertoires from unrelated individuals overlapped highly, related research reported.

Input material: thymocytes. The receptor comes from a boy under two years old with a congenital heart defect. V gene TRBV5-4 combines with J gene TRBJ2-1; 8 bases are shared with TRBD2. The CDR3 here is CASSPCPGTSLSSYNEQFF. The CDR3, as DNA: TGTGCCAGCAGCCCTTGCCCCGGGACTAGTTTAAGCTCCTACAATGAGCAGTTCTTC.